This T cell receptor (beta chain) was identified during a study of cytomegalovirus exposure and HLA in healthy donors. Study information: Approximately 180 million T cells yielded more than 90 million unique TCR beta sequences, as an earlier analysis found.

Primers: 60 Vbeta forward and 13 Jbeta reverse. This table comes from immunoSEQ multiplex PCR, and its TCRdb copy is limited to in-frame clones, with some not included. The table has over 150,000 clones, roughly 70% seen once; the top ten hold just under 3%. The germline gives CDR1 SQVTM, CDR2 ANQGSEA. The CDR3 spans 14 residues. With V trimmed by 3 bases and J by 1 base, 4 bases remained unmatched. Study results and caveats: Some V segments (TRBV6-2 and TRBV6-3 among them) were excluded as indistinguishable. Specific recognition of CMV antigens was confirmed in vitro for a few chains (all CMV-associated). V- and J-gene trimming of TCR beta was linked (in a later analysis) to a missense DCLRE1C variant.

A remark on this clone: Its antigen is unknown.

This sequence originates from a woman in her 50s in good health and CMV-seropositive. The V gene is TRBV29-1, the J gene TRBJ2-3; 7 bases agree with TRBD2. Sequencing used PBMCs. CDR3 bases: TGCAGCGTTGACGGCCGGGGGGGCACAGATACGCAGTATTTT. Translated, it gives CSVDGRGGTDTQYF.